A single T cell receptor (beta chain) is shown here with its context. The entry originates in a study of cytotoxic CD8 clonotypes in ibrutinib-treated CLL. Libraries were prepared by immunoSEQ multiplex PCR; TCRdb keeps only in-frame clonotypes and omits some of them. Seen here are about 200,000 clones, approximately 68% observed once, and the top ten hold about an eighth. The CDR3 runs 14 residues. V was shortened by 3 bases and J by 6 bases, with 14 bases between the two germline ends. Germline V gene data show CDR1 as SGDLS and CDR2 as YYNGEE. The sequencing here drew on PBMCs, taken after 24 months of ibrutinib treatment. J is TRBJ2-3 and V is TRBV9; the D is unclear. The TCR sequence derives from a human donor with chronic lymphocytic leukemia. The CDR3 spells CASSARYAADTQYF. CDR3 DNA sequence: TGTGCCAGCAGCGCCCGATACGCGGCGGATACGCAGTATTTT.